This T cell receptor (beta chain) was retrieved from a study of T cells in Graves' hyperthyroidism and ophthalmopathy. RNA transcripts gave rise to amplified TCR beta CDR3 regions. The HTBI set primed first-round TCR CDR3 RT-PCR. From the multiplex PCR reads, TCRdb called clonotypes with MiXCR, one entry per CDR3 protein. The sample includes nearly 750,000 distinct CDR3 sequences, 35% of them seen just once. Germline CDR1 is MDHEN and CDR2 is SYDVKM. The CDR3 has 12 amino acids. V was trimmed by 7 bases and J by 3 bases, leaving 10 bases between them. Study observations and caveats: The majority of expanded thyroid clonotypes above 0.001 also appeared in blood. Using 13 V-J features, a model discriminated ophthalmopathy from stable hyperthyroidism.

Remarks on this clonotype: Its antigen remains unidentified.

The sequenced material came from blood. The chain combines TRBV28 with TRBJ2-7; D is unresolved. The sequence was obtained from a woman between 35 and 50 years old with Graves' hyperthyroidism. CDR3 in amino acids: CASNEGLYEQYF. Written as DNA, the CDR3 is TGTGCCAGCAACGAAGGGCTCTACGAGCAGTACTTC.